The next 17 T cell receptor beta chains were all read from a single sample in a study of CD8 T cells in Susac syndrome. With random hexamers, reverse transcription was performed on about 0.5 to 1 ug of RNA. MiXCR was run by TCRdb on the immunoSEQ multiplex PCR reads, yielding one entry per CDR3 protein. The data contain about 80,000 distinct CDR3 sequences, approximately 95% of them singletons. The specimen was CD8+ T cells from PBMCs. The receptors originated from a human donor with Susac syndrome.

The chain recombines TRBV3-1 with TRBJ2-7, with D possibly matching TRBD1 (6 bases). V shed 4 bases and J shed 1 base, with 20 bases lying between them. Germline lookup yields CDR1 LGHDT and CDR2 YNNKEL (reference sequence). The CDR3 totals 17 residues. CDR3 in amino acids: CASSPLGQPLVSYEQYF. Written as DNA, the CDR3 is TGTGCCAGCAGCCCCTTAGGACAGCCCCTTGTGTCCTACGAGCAGTACTTC.

On this clonotype: One end of the junction does not line up with germline, which may come from a read error. The chain uses TRBV14 and TRBJ1-4; weak D call: TRBD1 (5 bases). Germline CDR1 and CDR2: SGHDN and FVKESK. The CDR3 consists of 17 residues. In DNA, the CDR3 is TGTGCCAGCAGCCAAGAAGGACGGGGGAGGTGGGATGAAAAACCGTTTTTT. Protein product: CASSQEGRGRWDEKPFF.

V usage is TRBV29-1 and J usage is TRBJ1-5, with TRBD1 matching over 9 bases. Germline V CDR1 and CDR2: SQVTM, ANQGSEA. This CDR3 has 13 residues. Trimming took 6 bases from V and 4 from J; bases not matched to a gene: 4. The CDR3, as DNA: TGCAGCGTCGGGACAGGGACAAATCAGCCCCAGCATTTT. This gives the protein CSVGTGTNQPQHF.

V is TRBV7-9 and J is TRBJ1-2; tentatively, D is TRBD1 (6 bases). Trimming took 3 bases from V and 4 from J, leaving 12 bases between them. The CDR3 length is 14 residues. Germline CDR1 and CDR2: SEHNR and FQNEAQ (reference sequence). CDR3 sequence (DNA): TGTGCCAGCAGCTTGACAGGAAGGTTCTATGGCTACACCTTC. This translates into CASSLTGRFYGYTF.

This clonotype was seen a single time. The V and J genes are TRBV7-9 and TRBJ2-7, with D possibly matching TRBD1 (5 bases). Per the germline V gene, CDR1 is SEHNR and CDR2 is FQNEAQ (reference sequence). V was shortened by 2 bases and J by 6 bases, with 14 bases between the two germline ends. The CDR3 is 14 residues long. DNA for the CDR3: TGTGCCAGCAGCTTACAAGAAGCAGGGTTCGAGCAGTACTTC. This translates into CASSLQEAGFEQYF.

V and J are TRBV4-3 and TRBJ1-5; no clear D gene. Trimming left V 1 base short and J 5 bases short, with 12 bases between. The length of the CDR3 is 15 residues. From germline, CDR1 is LGHNA and CDR2 YSLEER. CDR3 residues: CASSQVFAAHQPQHF. The CDR3, as DNA: TGCGCCAGCAGCCAAGTATTTGCCGCGCATCAGCCCCAGCATTTT.

The chain links TRBV27 to TRBJ1-2, with 7 bases fitting TRBD1. CDR3 length: 11 residues. With 8 bases clipped from V and 10 bases from J, the junction kept 7 bases outside the gene matches. CDR1 and CDR2 from the germline V gene are MNHEY and SMNVEV (reference sequence). The CDR3 DNA follows: TGTGCCAGCCGTAAAGGGGGCTCCTACACCTTC. As protein: CASRKGGSYTF.

The chain uses TRBV1 and TRBJ2-7; whether TRBD1, the table's D call, matches the DNA was not checked. TRBV1 constitutes a pseudogene. The CDR3 runs to 16 residues. CDR3 sequence (DNA): TGCACCAGCAGCCCCCCAGGGGGGGACTCCTCCTACGAGCAGTACTTC. Translation: CTSSPPGGDSSYEQYF.

V gene TRBV6-5 combines with J gene TRBJ2-5, with 11 nucleotides matching TRBD1. V shed 0 bases and J 4 bases; nucleotides not matched to a gene: 1. CDR3 length: 15 residues. Germline V CDR1 and CDR2: MNHEY, SVGAGI. CDR3 nucleotides: TGTGCCAGCAGTTACTCAGGGACAGGGGGAGAGACCCAGTACTTC. Protein product: CASSYSGTGGETQYF.

The gene calls are TRBV4-3 and TRBJ2-1, with 9 bases aligning to TRBD2. Losses at the gene ends were 0 bases for V and 5 bases for J; bases not matched to a gene: 5. Germline V gene lookup returns CDR1 LGHNA and CDR2 YSLEER. The CDR3 is 16 amino acids. The CDR3, as DNA: TGCGCCAGCAGCCAAGACCTGACTAGCGGTGACAATGAGCAGTTCTTC. Translation gives CASSQDLTSGDNEQFF.

V usage is TRBV3-1 and J usage is TRBJ2-7; unclear D gene. V lost 0 bases and J 9 bases, leaving 9 bases between the germline ends. Per the germline V gene, CDR1 is LGHDT and CDR2 is YNNKEL (reference sequence). The CDR3 runs 12 residues. CDR3 loop: CASSQDGLRQYF. The CDR3 bases are TGTGCCAGCAGCCAAGATGGTCTGCGGCAGTACTTC.

The chain has TRBV3-1 and TRBJ2-7, with a possible D match to TRBD2 (6 bases). Trimming pared 1 base from V and 6 bases from J, leaving 10 bases between. CDR3 length: 13 amino acids. Germline assignment: CDR1 LGHDT and CDR2 YNNKEL (reference sequence). The CDR3 sequence: CASSQGASAEQYF. In nucleotides, the CDR3 is TGTGCCAGCAGCCAAGGAGCTAGCGCCGAGCAGTACTTC.

The chain combines TRBV28 with TRBJ2-3, with D perhaps assigned TRBD1 or TRBD2 (6 bases each). The germline CDR1 and CDR2 sequences are MDHEN and SYDVKM. The CDR3 is made up of 14 amino acids. V lost 4 bases to trimming and J lost 3 bases, with 11 bases between them. CDR3 DNA sequence: TGTGCCAGCAGTTCGGGGGCAAGGACAGATACGCAGTATTTT. This gives the protein CASSSGARTDTQYF.

The rearrangement links TRBV7-9 to TRBJ2-7; tentative D call: TRBD2 (5 bases). Trimming removed 1 base at V and 6 bases at J, with 13 bases between. CDR3 length: 14 residues. Germline CDR1 is SEHNR and CDR2 is FQNEAQ (reference sequence). The CDR3 region is CASSLVGSSGEQYF. DNA of the CDR3: TGTGCCAGCAGCTTAGTTGGGTCCAGCGGCGAGCAGTACTTC.

V and J are TRBV5-4 and TRBJ2-1; either TRBD1 or TRBD2 may fit D (6 bases each). The length of the CDR3 is 16 residues. Germline CDR1 reads SGHNT; CDR2 reads YYREEE (reference sequence). The V and J ends lost 3 bases and 5 bases respectively, with 18 bases between them. Written as DNA, the CDR3 is TGTGCCAGCAGCTCCCTACCAGCGGAGGGGGACAATGAGCAGTTCTTC. Translation: CASSSLPAEGDNEQFF.

The chain carries TRBV4-1 and TRBJ2-1, with 10 nucleotides matching TRBD2. J gave up 8 bases and V 0 bases, and 7 bases lay outside the gene matches. CDR3 length: 16 amino acids. Germline V gene lookup returns CDR1 MGHRA and CDR2 YSYEKL. For the CDR3, the DNA is TGCGCCAGCAGCCAAGATTGGGCTAGCGGGAGCTATGAGCAGTTCTTC. It codes for CASSQDWASGSYEQFF.

V and J are TRBV12-3 or TRBV12-4 and TRBJ2-2; TRBD2 agrees at 11 bases. The CDR3 is 16 residues long. V shed 5 bases, J shed 7 bases, and the junction held 9 bases outside the gene matches. The CDR3 here is CASSRASGGIDGELFF. CDR3 DNA: TGTGCCAGCAGTAGGGCTAGCGGGGGGATCGACGGGGAGCTGTTTTTT.